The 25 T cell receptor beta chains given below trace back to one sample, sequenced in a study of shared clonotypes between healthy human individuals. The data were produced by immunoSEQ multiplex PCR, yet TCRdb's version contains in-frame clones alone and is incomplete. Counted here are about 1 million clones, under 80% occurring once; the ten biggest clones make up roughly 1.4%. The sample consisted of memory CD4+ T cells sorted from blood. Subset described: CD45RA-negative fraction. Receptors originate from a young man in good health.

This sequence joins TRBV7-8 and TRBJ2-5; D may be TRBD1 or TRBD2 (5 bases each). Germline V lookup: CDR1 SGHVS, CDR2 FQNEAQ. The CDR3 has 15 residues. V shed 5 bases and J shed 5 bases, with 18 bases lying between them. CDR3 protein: CASSEGPGRGETQYF. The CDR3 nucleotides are TGTGCCAGCAGCGAGGGGCCGGGTCGAGGGGAGACCCAGTACTTC.

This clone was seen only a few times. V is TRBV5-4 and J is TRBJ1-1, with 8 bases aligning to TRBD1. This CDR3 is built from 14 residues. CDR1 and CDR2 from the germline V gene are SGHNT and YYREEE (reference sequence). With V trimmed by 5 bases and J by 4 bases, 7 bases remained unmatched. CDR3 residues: CASRPDRGLTEAFF. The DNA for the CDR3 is TGTGCCAGCAGACCTGACAGGGGACTCACTGAAGCTTTCTTT.

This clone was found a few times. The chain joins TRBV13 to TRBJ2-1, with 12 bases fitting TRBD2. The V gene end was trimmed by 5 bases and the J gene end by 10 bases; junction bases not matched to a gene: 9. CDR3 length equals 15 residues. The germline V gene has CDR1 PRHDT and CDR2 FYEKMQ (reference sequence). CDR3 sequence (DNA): TGTGCCAGCAGCATGCTAGCGGGGGGGACTCGGGAGCAGTTCTTC. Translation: CASSMLAGGTREQFF. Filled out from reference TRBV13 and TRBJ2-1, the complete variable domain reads AAGVIQSPRHLIKEKRETATLKCYPIPRHDTVYWYQQGPGQDPQFLISFYEKMQSDKGSIPDRFSAQQFSDYHSELNMSSLELGDSALYFCASSMLAGGTREQFFGPGTRLTVL.

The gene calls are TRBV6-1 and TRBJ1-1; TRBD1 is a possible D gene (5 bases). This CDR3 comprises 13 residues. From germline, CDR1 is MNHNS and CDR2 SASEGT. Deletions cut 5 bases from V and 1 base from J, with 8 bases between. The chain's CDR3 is CASSQTGNTEAFF. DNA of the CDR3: TGTGCCAGCAGTCAAACAGGGAACACTGAAGCTTTCTTT.

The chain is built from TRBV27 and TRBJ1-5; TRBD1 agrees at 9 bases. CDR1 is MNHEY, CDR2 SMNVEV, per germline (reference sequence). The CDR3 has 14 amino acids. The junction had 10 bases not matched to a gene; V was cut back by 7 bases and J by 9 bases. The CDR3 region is CASNDRGGYGPQHF. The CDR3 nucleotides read TGTGCCAGCAACGACAGGGGGGGCTATGGGCCCCAGCATTTT.

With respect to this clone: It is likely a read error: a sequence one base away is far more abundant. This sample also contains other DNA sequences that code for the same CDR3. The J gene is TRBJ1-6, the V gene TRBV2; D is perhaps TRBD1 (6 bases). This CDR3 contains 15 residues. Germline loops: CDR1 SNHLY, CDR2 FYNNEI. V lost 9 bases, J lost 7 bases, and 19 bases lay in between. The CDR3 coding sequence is TGTGCCAGTAGCGCCGATACAGGGAGGAATTCACCCCTCCACTTT. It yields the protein CASSADTGRNSPLHF. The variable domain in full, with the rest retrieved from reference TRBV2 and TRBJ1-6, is EPEVTQTPSHQVTQMGQEVILRCVPISNHLYFYWYRQILGQKVEFLVSFYNNEISEKSEIFDDQFSVERPDGSNFTLKIRSTKLEDSAMYFCASSADTGRNSPLHFGNGTRLTVT.

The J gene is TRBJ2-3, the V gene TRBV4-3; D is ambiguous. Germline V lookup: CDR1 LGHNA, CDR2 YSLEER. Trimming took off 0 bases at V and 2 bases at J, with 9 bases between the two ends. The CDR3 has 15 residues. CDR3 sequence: CASSQDEGVTDTQYF. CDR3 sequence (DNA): TGCGCCAGCAGCCAAGATGAAGGCGTCACAGATACGCAGTATTTT.

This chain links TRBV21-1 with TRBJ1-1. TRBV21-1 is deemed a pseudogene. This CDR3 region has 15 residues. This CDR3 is CASSKLLGENTEAFF. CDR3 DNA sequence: TGTGCCAGCAGCAAACTGTTAGGAGAGAACACTGAAGCTTTCTTT.

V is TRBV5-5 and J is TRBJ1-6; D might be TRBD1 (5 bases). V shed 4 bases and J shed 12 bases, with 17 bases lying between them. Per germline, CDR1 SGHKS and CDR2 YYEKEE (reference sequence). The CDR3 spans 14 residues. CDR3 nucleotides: TGTGCCAGCAGCCTGGAGGCGGGGGGAAAACCCCTCCACTTT. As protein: CASSLEAGGKPLHF. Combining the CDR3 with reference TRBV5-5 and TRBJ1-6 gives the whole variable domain DAGVTQSPTHLIKTRGQQVTLRCSPISGHKSVSWYQQVLGQGPQFIFQYYEKEERGRGNFPDRFSARQFPNYSSELNVNALLLGDSALYLCASSLEAGGKPLHFGNGTRLTVT.

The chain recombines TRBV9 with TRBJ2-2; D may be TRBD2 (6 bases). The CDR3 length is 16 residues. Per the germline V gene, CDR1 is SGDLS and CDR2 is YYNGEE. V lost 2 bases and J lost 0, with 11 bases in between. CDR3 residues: CASSVDLAANTGELFF. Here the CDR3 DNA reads TGTGCCAGCAGCGTCGATTTAGCGGCGAACACCGGGGAGCTGTTTTTT.

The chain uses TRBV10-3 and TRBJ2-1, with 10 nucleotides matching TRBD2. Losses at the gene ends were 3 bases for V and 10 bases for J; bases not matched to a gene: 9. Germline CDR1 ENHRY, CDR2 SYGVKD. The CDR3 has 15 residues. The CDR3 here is CAISEMLAGDVEQFF. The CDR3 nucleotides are TGTGCCATCAGTGAAATGCTAGCGGGAGATGTGGAGCAGTTCTTC.

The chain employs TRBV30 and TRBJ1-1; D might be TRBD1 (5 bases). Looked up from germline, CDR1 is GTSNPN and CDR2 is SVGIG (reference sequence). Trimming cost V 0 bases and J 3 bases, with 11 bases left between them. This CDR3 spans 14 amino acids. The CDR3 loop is CAWSVTGVYTEAFF. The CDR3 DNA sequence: TGTGCCTGGAGTGTAACAGGAGTCTACACTGAAGCTTTCTTT.

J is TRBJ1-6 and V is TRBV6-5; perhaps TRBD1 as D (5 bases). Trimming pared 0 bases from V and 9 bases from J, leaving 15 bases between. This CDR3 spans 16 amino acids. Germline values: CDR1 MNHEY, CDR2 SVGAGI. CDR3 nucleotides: TGTGCCAGCAGTTACTCAAGTGGGACGGAGCTTTCACCCCTCCACTTT. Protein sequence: CASSYSSGTELSPLHF.

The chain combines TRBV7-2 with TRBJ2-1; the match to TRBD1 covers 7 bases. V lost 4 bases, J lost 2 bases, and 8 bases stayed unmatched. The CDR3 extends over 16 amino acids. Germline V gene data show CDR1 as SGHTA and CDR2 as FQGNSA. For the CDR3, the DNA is TGTGCCAGCAGCTCGAGGGGGCGAGGCGCCTACAATGAGCAGTTCTTC. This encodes CASSSRGRGAYNEQFF.

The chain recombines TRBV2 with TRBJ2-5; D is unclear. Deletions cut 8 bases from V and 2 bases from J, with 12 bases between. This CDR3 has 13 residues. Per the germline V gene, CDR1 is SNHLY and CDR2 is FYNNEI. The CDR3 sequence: CASRRAGQETQYF. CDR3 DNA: TGTGCCAGCCGTCGGGCAGGTCAAGAGACCCAGTACTTC. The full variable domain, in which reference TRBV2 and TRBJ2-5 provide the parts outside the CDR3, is EPEVTQTPSHQVTQMGQEVILRCVPISNHLYFYWYRQILGQKVEFLVSFYNNEISEKSEIFDDQFSVERPDGSNFTLKIRSTKLEDSAMYFCASRRAGQETQYFGPGTRLLVL.

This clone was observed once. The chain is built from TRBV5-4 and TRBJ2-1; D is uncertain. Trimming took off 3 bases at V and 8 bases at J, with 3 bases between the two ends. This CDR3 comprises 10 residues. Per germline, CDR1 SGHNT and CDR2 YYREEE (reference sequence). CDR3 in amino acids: CASSSDEQFF. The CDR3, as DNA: TGTGCCAGCAGCTCCGATGAGCAGTTCTTC.

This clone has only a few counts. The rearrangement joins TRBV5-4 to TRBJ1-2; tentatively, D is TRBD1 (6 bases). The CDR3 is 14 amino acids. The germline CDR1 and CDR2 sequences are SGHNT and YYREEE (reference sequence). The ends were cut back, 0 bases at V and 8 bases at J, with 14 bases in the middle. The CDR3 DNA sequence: TGTGCCAGCAGCTTGGATCTCACAGGGCCGGGCTACACCTTC. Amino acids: CASSLDLTGPGYTF.

The CDR3 nucleotides read TGTGCCATCACTAGACAGGGGGCTCAGCCCCAGCATTTT. This codes for CAITRQGAQPQHF. The rearrangement uses TRBV10-3 and TRBJ1-5; 10 nucleotides agree with TRBD1. The trim removed 7 bases at V and 6 bases at J, leaving 3 bases unmatched. Per the germline V gene, CDR1 is ENHRY and CDR2 is SYGVKD. The length of the CDR3 is 13 residues.

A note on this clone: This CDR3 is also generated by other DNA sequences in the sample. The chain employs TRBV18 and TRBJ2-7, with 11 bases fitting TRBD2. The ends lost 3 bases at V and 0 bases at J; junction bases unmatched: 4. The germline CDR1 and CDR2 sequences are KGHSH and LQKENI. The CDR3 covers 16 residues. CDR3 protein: CASSPTLAGGSYEQYF. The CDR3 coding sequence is TGTGCCAGCTCACCCACCCTAGCGGGGGGCTCCTACGAGCAGTACTTC.

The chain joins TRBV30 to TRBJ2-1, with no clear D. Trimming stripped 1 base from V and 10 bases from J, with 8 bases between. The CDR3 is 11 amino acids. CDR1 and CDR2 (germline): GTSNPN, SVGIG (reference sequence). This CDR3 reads CAWSEDQEQFF. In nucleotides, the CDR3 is TGTGCCTGGAGTGAGGACCAGGAGCAGTTCTTC.

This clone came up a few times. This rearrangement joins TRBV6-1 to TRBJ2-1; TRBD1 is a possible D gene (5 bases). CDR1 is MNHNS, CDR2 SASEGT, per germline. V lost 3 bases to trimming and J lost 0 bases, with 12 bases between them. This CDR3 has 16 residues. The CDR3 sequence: CASSDLDTPSYNEQFF. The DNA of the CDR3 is TGTGCCAGCAGTGACCTGGACACACCCTCCTACAATGAGCAGTTCTTC.

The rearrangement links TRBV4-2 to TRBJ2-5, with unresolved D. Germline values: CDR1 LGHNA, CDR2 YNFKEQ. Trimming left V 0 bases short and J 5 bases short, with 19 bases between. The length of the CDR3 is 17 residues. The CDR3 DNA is TGTGCCAGCAGCCAAGAGGCGCCGGTGTCCCATCCGGAGACCCAGTACTTC. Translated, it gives CASSQEAPVSHPETQYF.

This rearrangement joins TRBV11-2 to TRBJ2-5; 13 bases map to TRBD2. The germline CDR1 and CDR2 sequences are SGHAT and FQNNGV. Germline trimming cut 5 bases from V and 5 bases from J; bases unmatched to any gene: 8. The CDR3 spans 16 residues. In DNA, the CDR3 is TGTGCCAGCAGCCGCTCGGGACTAGCGGGGAAGGAGACCCAGTACTTC. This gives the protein CASSRSGLAGKETQYF.

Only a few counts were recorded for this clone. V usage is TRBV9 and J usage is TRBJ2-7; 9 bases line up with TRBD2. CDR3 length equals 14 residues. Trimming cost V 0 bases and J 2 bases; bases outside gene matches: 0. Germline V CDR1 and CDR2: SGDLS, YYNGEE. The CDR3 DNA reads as TGTGCCAGCAGCGTAGTAGCGGGAGCCTACGAGCAGTACTTC. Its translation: CASSVVAGAYEQYF.

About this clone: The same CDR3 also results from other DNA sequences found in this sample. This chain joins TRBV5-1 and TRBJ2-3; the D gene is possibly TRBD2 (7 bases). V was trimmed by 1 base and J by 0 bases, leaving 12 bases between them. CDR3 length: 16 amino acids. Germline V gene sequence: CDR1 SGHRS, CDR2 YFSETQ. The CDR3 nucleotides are TGCGCCAGCAGCTTGCTTGGCGGGGGCAGCACAGATACGCAGTATTTT. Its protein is CASSLLGGGSTDTQYF.